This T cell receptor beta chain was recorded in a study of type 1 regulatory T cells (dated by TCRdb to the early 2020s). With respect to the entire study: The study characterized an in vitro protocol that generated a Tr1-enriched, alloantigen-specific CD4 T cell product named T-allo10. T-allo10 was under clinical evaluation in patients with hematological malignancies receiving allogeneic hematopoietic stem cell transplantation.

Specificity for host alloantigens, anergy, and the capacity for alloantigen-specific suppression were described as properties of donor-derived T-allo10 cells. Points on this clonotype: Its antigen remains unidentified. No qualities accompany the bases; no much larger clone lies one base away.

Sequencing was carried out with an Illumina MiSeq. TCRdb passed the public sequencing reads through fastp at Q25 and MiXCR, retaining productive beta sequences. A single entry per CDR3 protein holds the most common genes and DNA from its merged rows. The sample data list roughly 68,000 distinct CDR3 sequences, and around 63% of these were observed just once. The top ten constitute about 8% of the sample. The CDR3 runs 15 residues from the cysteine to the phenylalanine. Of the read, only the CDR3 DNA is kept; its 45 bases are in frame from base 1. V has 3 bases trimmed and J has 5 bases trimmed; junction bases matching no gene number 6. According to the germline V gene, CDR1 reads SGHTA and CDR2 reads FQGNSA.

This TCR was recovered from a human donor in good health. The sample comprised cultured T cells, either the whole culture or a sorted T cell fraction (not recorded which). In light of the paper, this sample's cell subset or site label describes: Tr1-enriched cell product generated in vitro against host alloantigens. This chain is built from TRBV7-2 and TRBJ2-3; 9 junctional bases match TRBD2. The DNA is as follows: TGTGCCAGCAGCTTTGCTAGCGGGATTCAAGATACGCAGTATTTT. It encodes CASSFASGIQDTQYF.